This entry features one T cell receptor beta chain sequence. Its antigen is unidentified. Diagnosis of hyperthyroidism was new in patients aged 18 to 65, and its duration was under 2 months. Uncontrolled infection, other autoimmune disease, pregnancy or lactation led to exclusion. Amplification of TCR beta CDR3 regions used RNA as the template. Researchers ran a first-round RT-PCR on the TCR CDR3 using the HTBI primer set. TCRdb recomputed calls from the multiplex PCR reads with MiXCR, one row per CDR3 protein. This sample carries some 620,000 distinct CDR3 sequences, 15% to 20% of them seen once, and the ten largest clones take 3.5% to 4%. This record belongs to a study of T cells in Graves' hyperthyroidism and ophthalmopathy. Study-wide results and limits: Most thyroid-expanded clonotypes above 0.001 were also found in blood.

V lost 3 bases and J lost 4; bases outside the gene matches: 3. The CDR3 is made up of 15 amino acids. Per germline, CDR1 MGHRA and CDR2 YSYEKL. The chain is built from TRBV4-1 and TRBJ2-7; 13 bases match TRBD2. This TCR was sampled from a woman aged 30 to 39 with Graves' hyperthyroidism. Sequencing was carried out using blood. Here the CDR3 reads CASSHGTSGEYEQYF. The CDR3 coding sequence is TGCGCCAGCAGCCATGGGACTAGCGGGGAGTACGAGCAGTACTTC.